These 2 T cell receptor beta chains were sequenced from one sample in a study of response to subunit inactivated influenza vaccine. TCRdb called the RT-PCR reads again in MiXCR, with one record for every CDR3 protein. The data hold approximately 490,000 distinct CDR3 sequences, with roughly 7.6% observed a single time. Sample: PBMCs from blood, taken around 25 months after vaccination. These receptors came from a man between 50 and 69 years old who received an inactivated influenza vaccine.

This clonotype was counted at least ten times. V gene TRBV4-3 combines with J gene TRBJ2-3, with 10 positions matching TRBD2. Germline CDR1 and CDR2: LGHNA and YSLEER. The CDR3 is 16 residues long. The ends lost 3 bases at V and 2 bases at J; junction bases unmatched: 5. This CDR3 is CASSHKAGGPTDTQYF. DNA for the CDR3: TGCGCCAGCAGCCACAAAGCGGGAGGGCCCACAGATACGCAGTATTTT.

This clonotype has only one observation. This sequence may be a read error, since a much larger clone differs from it by one base. No conserved phenylalanine or tryptophan is present at the end of the CDR3, so a read error is the likely explanation. J is TRBJ2-5 and V is TRBV20-1; a weak D match, TRBD1 (6 bases). The CDR3 contains 14 residues. The germline V and J ends were trimmed by 1 base and 1 base, with 10 bases remaining between them. Germline values: CDR1 DFQATT, CDR2 SNEGSKA (reference sequence). The CDR3 sequence: CSARGRTAQETQYS. The CDR3 DNA reads TGCAGTGCTAGAGGGAGGACAGCCCAAGAGACCCAGTACTCC.